Following are 13 T cell receptor beta chains from one sample sequenced in a study of post-analysis software for immune sequencing data. Each TCR beta cDNA library carried unique molecular identifiers. TCRdb analysed the PCR reads with MiXCR anew, one entry per CDR3 protein. Of about 570,000 distinct CDR3 sequences in the sample, around 36% were seen once. Their specific antigens are unknown. General observations from the study: In patients, about 5 TRBV segments were more frequent than in controls, with TRBV5-6, TRBV5-1 and TRBV20-1 among them.

The sequencing input was blood. These receptors were taken from a girl aged 2-17 years with multiple sclerosis.

The chain is built from TRBV6-2 or TRBV6-3 and TRBJ1-2; tentative D call: TRBD1 (5 bases). Germline V CDR1 and CDR2: MNHEY, SVGEGT. Between the trimmed V and J ends, which lost 4 bases and 3 bases, there was a span of 9 bases. CDR3 length: 13 residues. CDR3 bases: TGTGCCAGCAGTTGGACGGGGGACTATGGCTACACCTTC. It is translated as CASSWTGDYGYTF.

In this sample, this clonotype turned up many times. The V call is TRBV5-1, the J call TRBJ2-3; TRBD1 agrees at 8 bases. With 0 bases clipped from V and 5 bases from J, the junction kept 11 bases outside the gene matches. From germline, CDR1 is SGHRS and CDR2 YFSETQ. This CDR3 has 17 residues. CDR3 coding DNA: TGCGCCAGCAGCTTGGCCAGGGGGCCAAAGGTTGGAGATACGCAGTATTTT. Protein sequence: CASSLARGPKVGDTQYF.

This clonotype was seen a few times. The rearrangement uses TRBV6-4 and TRBJ2-5; D is perhaps TRBD1 or TRBD2 (5 bases each). CDR1 is MRHNA and CDR2 is SNTAGT in the germline V gene. CDR3 length: 13 amino acids. V lost 2 bases to trimming and J lost 6 bases, with 10 bases between them. The CDR3 region has the DNA TGTGCCAGCAGTGACGACAGAGGGCAGACCCAGTACTTC. It specifies CASSDDRGQTQYF.

The rearrangement links TRBV12-3 or TRBV12-4 to TRBJ2-3; D gene unclear. The V and J ends lost 6 bases and 8 bases respectively, with 18 bases between them. The CDR3 has 14 residues. CDR3 in DNA: TGTGCCAGCAGCCCCAGCTTGATGGCCGGTACGCAGTATTTT. Residues: CASSPSLMAGTQYF.

This clonotype was seen a handful of times. V gene TRBV20-1 combines with J gene TRBJ1-5, with a weak D call TRBD1 (6 bases). This CDR3 has 15 amino acids. V was clipped by 6 bases and J by 0 bases, with 15 bases between them. Looked up from germline, CDR1 is DFQATT and CDR2 is SNEGSKA (reference sequence). For the CDR3, the DNA is TGCAGTGCAAGCATACAGGGCTATAGCAATCAGCCCCAGCATTTT. Amino acids: CSASIQGYSNQPQHF.

This clonotype was seen a few times. The chain has TRBV10-3 and TRBJ2-1; TRBD1 matches at 10 bases. The junction had 8 bases not matched to a gene; V was cut back by 11 bases and J by 4 bases. CDR3 length equals 14 residues. In germline, CDR1 is ENHRY, CDR2 SYGVKD. The CDR3 nucleotides are TGTGCCGTACAACCGGGACAGGGGTACAATGAGCAGTTCTTC. It specifies CAVQPGQGYNEQFF.

The CDR3 spells CASTNDRGTAFF. For the CDR3, the DNA is TGTGCCAGCACTAACGACAGGGGCACCGCTTTCTTT. The rearrangement links TRBV6-4 to TRBJ1-1, with 8 nucleotides matching TRBD1. Germline assignment: CDR1 MRHNA and CDR2 SNTAGT. The CDR3 sequence is 12 residues long. V was pared by 7 bases and J by 11 bases, with 9 bases of the junction left unmatched.

The J gene is TRBJ2-1, the V gene TRBV10-1; either TRBD1 or TRBD2 may fit D (6 bases each). Trimming pared 0 bases from V and 7 bases from J, leaving 19 bases between. This CDR3 region has 17 residues. CDR1 WNHNN and CDR2 SYGVQD come from the germline V gene (reference sequence). Here the CDR3 reads CASSESIRTVGRNEQFF. CDR3 DNA: TGCGCCAGCAGTGAGTCGATTCGGACAGTGGGGAGGAATGAGCAGTTCTTC.

The chain recombines TRBV4-1 with TRBJ2-5, with D tentatively TRBD1 (5 bases). Germline-derived CDR1 and CDR2 are MGHRA and YSYEKL. The CDR3 sequence is 15 residues long. The ends were cut back, 1 base at V and 1 base at J, with 10 bases in the middle. CDR3 protein: CASSQVLTVQETQYF. The DNA for the CDR3 is TGCGCCAGCAGCCAAGTTCTGACAGTCCAAGAGACCCAGTACTTC.

The V call is TRBV29-1, the J call TRBJ2-3, with 12 bases identical to TRBD2. Germline V CDR1 and CDR2: SQVTM, ANQGSEA. The CDR3 totals 15 residues. The CDR3 spells CTVALAGGPADTQYF. CDR3 nucleotides: TGCACCGTAGCACTAGCGGGGGGCCCCGCAGATACGCAGTATTTT.

This chain links TRBV7-2 with TRBJ2-7; D could derive from TRBD1 or TRBD2 (5 bases each). The end of the DNA is better explained by TRBJ2-5, so the J call may be wrong. The CDR3 spans 16 residues. The germline V gene has CDR1 SGHTA and CDR2 FQGNSA. CDR3 coding DNA: TGTGCCAGCAGCTTAGAGGGACCAGCGGTAGGAGAGACCCAGTACTTC. Protein sequence: CASSLEGPAVGETQYF.

This rearrangement joins TRBV3-1 to TRBJ2-5; 7 positions match TRBD1. V dropped 8 bases and J dropped 1; count of bases not matched to a gene: 13. Germline CDR1 and CDR2: LGHDT and YNNKEL (reference sequence). The CDR3 is made up of 16 amino acids. The CDR3 loop reads CASGPLSGQSQETQYF. DNA for the CDR3: TGTGCCAGCGGCCCCCTATCGGGACAGAGCCAAGAGACCCAGTACTTC.

The chain links TRBV3-1 to TRBJ2-1; the match to TRBD2 covers 8 bases. With 4 bases clipped from V and 7 bases from J, the junction kept 15 bases outside the gene matches. From germline, CDR1 is LGHDT and CDR2 YNNKEL (reference sequence). The CDR3 consists of 17 residues. The CDR3 loop is CASSLYPAGETGNEQFF. The DNA for the CDR3 is TGTGCCAGCAGCCTATACCCAGCGGGGGAAACGGGGAATGAGCAGTTCTTC.